This entry describes one T cell receptor (beta chain). What it binds is unknown. This table comes from immunoSEQ multiplex PCR, and its TCRdb copy is limited to in-frame clones, with some not included. The table records about 130,000 clones, 75% to 90% of them present only once. This sample is drawn from a study of T cell responses to AZD1222 COVID-19 vaccine. Findings of the study overall: Clonal diversity was possibly underestimated, and the donors were mostly white British, with more females. Scientists sampled the repertoires only once the peak T cell response had passed. Unmutated variant regions are reportedly the target of nearly half of TCRs that are spike-specific. Spike-wide coverage was observed for vaccine-associated CD4 TCRs, with dominant responses at 160-218 and 743-854.

Germline trimming cut 9 bases from V and 1 base from J; bases unmatched to any gene: 3. From germline, CDR1 is KGHDR and CDR2 SFDVKD. The CDR3 has 14 amino acids. The receptor was isolated from an adult who received the AZD1222 COVID-19 vaccine. The sample in question was peripheral blood, obtained 28 days after the second AZD1222 dose. The rearrangement joins TRBV24-1 to TRBJ2-3; 10 positions agree with TRBD2. The CDR3 bases are TGTGCCACCGCTAGCGGGGGAGGCACAGATACGCAGTATTTT. This encodes CATASGGGTDTQYF.